The next 12 T cell receptor beta chains were all read from a single sample in a study of blood T cell repertoires in COVID-19. Measured with immunoSEQ multiplex PCR; TCRdb has only the in-frame clones, and not every one. The sample records approximately 94,000 clones, about 90% being singletons. Sequencing was done on a sample of peripheral blood. These receptors all stem from a man in his thirties or forties in a cohort sampled during active COVID-19.

DNA for the CDR3: TGTGCCAGCAGCGCCTCGGGGTTCTCTGGAAACACCATATATTTT. Amino acid sequence: CASSASGFSGNTIYF. The chain employs TRBV7-3 and TRBJ1-3; D uncertain. The CDR3 extends over 15 amino acids. From germline, CDR1 is SGHTA and CDR2 FQGTGA. V was shortened by 5 bases and J by 0 bases, with 11 bases between the two germline ends.

The genes are TRBV5-1 and TRBJ2-5; a weak D match, TRBD2 (6 bases). Germline V gene sequence: CDR1 SGHRS, CDR2 YFSETQ. The CDR3 runs to 14 residues. V lost 4 bases, J lost 1 base, and 11 bases lay in between. CDR3 residues: CASSAVGGQETQYF. The CDR3 DNA reads as TGCGCCAGCAGCGCCGTGGGGGGCCAAGAGACCCAGTACTTC. Full variable domain (rest looked up from reference TRBV5-1 and TRBJ2-5): KAGVTQTPRYLIKTRGQQVTLSCSPISGHRSVSWYQQTPGQGLQFLFEYFSETQRNKGNFPGRFSGRQFSNSRSEMNVSTLELGDSALYLCASSAVGGQETQYFGPGTRLLVL.

The rearrangement links TRBV5-1 to TRBJ2-3, with 16 bases identical to TRBD2. In germline, CDR1 is SGHRS, CDR2 YFSETQ. Losses at the gene ends were 2 bases for V and 5 bases for J; bases not matched to a gene: 5. The CDR3 has 17 residues. CDR3: CASSFVGLAGGQDTQYF. In DNA form, the CDR3 reads TGCGCCAGCAGCTTTGTGGGACTAGCGGGGGGGCAAGATACGCAGTATTTT. Based on the CDR3 plus reference TRBV5-1 and TRBJ2-3, the full variable domain is KAGVTQTPRYLIKTRGQQVTLSCSPISGHRSVSWYQQTPGQGLQFLFEYFSETQRNKGNFPGRFSGRQFSNSRSEMNVSTLELGDSALYLCASSFVGLAGGQDTQYFGPGTRLTVL.

This chain links TRBV19 with TRBJ2-2; possibly TRBD1 for D (6 bases). This CDR3 spans 15 amino acids. The V end lost 5 bases, the J end lost 8 bases, and 18 bases lay between the germline ends. The germline V gene has CDR1 LNHDA and CDR2 SQIVND (reference sequence). CDR3 in DNA: TGTGCCAGTAGTCCCTTGGTTATGCAGGGGGGGGAGCTGTTTTTT. Encoded protein: CASSPLVMQGGELFF. The full variable domain, completed using reference TRBV19 and TRBJ2-2, is DGGITQSPKYLFRKEGQNVTLSCEQNLNHDAMYWYRQDPGQGLRLIYYSQIVNDFQKGDIAEGYSVSREKKESFPLTVTSAQKNPTAFYLCASSPLVMQGGELFFGEGSRLTVL.

The J gene is TRBJ2-5, the V gene TRBV5-1, with D possibly matching TRBD1 (6 bases). Per germline, CDR1 SGHRS and CDR2 YFSETQ. There are 15 residues in the CDR3. The V end lost 7 bases, the J end lost 4 bases, and 20 bases lay between the germline ends. CDR3 residues: CASGTSGQSGETQYF. CDR3 DNA: TGCGCCAGCGGAACCTCGGGACAATCGGGAGAGACCCAGTACTTC.

The chain joins TRBV7-8 to TRBJ1-2, with a possible D match to TRBD1 (5 bases). The CDR3 runs to 14 residues. Germline V gene lookup returns CDR1 SGHVS and CDR2 FQNEAQ. Between the trimmed V and J ends, which lost 2 bases and 6 bases, there was a span of 13 bases. CDR3: CASSLSWGVDGYTF. As DNA, the CDR3 is TGTGCCAGCAGCTTATCCTGGGGGGTGGATGGCTACACCTTC.

This chain joins TRBV11-2 and TRBJ2-2; perhaps TRBD1 as D (6 bases). V dropped 3 bases and J dropped 1 base, with 12 bases sitting between them. Germline V gene lookup returns CDR1 SGHAT and CDR2 FQNNGV. CDR3 size: 16 residues. This chain's CDR3 is CASSLTGMKNTGELFF. CDR3 in DNA: TGTGCCAGCAGCTTGACAGGAATGAAGAACACCGGGGAGCTGTTTTTT.

This chain uses TRBV11-2 with TRBJ1-2, with no clear D. CDR1 and CDR2 from the germline V gene are SGHAT and FQNNGV. V gave up 0 bases and J gave up 3 bases, with 26 bases separating them. The CDR3 length is 20 residues. DNA of the CDR3: TGTGCCAGCAGCTTAGATCGCTCGCAGGCGTGGTACCTCGGGGACTATGGCTACACCTTC. This gives the protein CASSLDRSQAWYLGDYGYTF.

The chain is built from TRBV7-8 and TRBJ2-2; weak D call: TRBD1 (6 bases). CDR1 and CDR2 (germline): SGHVS, FQNEAQ. The CDR3 consists of 16 residues. V lost 5 bases to trimming and J lost 2 bases, with 15 bases between them. The CDR3 loop reads CASSPLTGPNTGELFF. The CDR3 DNA follows: TGTGCCAGCAGCCCCCTGACAGGTCCTAACACCGGGGAGCTGTTTTTT.

The chain carries TRBV7-2 and TRBJ2-1; TRBD2 matches at 9 bases. From germline, CDR1 is SGHTA and CDR2 FQGNSA. The CDR3 contains 16 residues. V was pared by 1 base and J by 6 bases, with 7 bases of the junction left unmatched. CDR3 bases: TGTGCCAGCAGCTTAGTAGGCGGGGGGGCAATCAATGAGCAGTTCTTC. Protein product: CASSLVGGGAINEQFF.

The chain uses TRBV7-8 and TRBJ1-3; possible D gene TRBD1, 6 bases. This CDR3 is built from 17 residues. Germline V gene lookup returns CDR1 SGHVS and CDR2 FQNEAQ. The germline V and J ends were trimmed by 6 bases and 0 bases, with 18 bases remaining between them. The CDR3 reads CASRPAAGALSGNTIYF. CDR3 DNA: TGTGCCAGCAGACCGGCCGCGGGGGCCCTCTCTGGAAACACCATATATTTT.

The chain employs TRBV2 and TRBJ2-3, with TRBD2 matching 10 bases. CDR3 length equals 17 residues. The J segment lost 5 bases and the V segment lost 8 bases, leaving 16 bases of the junction unmatched. Germline CDR1 SNHLY, CDR2 FYNNEI. The CDR3 DNA reads as TGTGCCAGCTTGGACGGCTTGGGACTAGCGTACGGAGATACGCAGTATTTT. It encodes CASLDGLGLAYGDTQYF.